These 2 T cell receptor beta chains were sequenced from one sample in a study of metastatic and nonmetastatic thyroid tumors. Via MiXCR, TCRdb re-called the PCR reads. The top ten clones hold 12% of a sample with approximately 13,000 clones, 20% to 30% of them seen once. Patients had received no treatment of any kind before thyroid surgery. Sequencing was performed on adjacent normal tissue. These receptors all come from a female donor with papillary thyroid cancer or a benign thyroid nodule (not recorded which). Some clones in this sample may be carry-over from other donors' samples.

This clone was found a few times. The gene calls are TRBV6-2 or TRBV6-3 and TRBJ1-2; the D is unclear. Germline V CDR1 and CDR2: MNHEY, SVGEGT. CDR3 length: 13 amino acids. Trimming removed 1 base at V and 5 bases at J, with 8 bases between. CDR3: CASSYWATYGYTF. CDR3 in DNA: TGTGCCAGCAGTTACTGGGCCACATATGGCTACACCTTC.

The genes are TRBV20-1 and TRBJ2-7; D is unresolved. Germline V gene data show CDR1 as DFQATT and CDR2 as SNEGSKA (reference sequence). The V end lost 6 bases, the J end lost 4 bases, and 10 bases lay between the germline ends. The CDR3 loop spans 11 amino acids. CDR3 loop: CSATDGYEQYV. The CDR3 DNA is TGCAGTGCCACGGACGGGTACGAGCAGTACGTC.